This note documents a single T cell receptor (beta chain) sequence. V was pared by 3 bases and J by 11 bases, with 5 bases of the junction left unmatched. Germline V gene lookup returns CDR1 KGHSH and CDR2 LQKENI. The CDR3 is 15 amino acids. These data belong to a study of blood T cell repertoires in COVID-19. For the study at large: Donors in the United States, Italy and Spain gave samples during acute or convalescent COVID-19. T cells, B-cell-depleted T cells, or PBMCs supplied cDNA or gDNA.

Libraries were prepared by immunoSEQ multiplex PCR; TCRdb keeps only in-frame clonotypes and omits some of them. This table has a few hundred thousand clones, about 86% appearing once. The clonotype originates from a person aged 65 to 85 with COVID-19, enrolled during active disease. J is TRBJ2-2 and V is TRBV18; 14 bases agree with TRBD2. The source material was peripheral blood. The CDR3 loop is CASSPQGLAGGELFF. Written as DNA, the CDR3 is TGTGCCAGCTCACCTCAAGGACTAGCGGGAGGAGAGCTGTTTTTT.